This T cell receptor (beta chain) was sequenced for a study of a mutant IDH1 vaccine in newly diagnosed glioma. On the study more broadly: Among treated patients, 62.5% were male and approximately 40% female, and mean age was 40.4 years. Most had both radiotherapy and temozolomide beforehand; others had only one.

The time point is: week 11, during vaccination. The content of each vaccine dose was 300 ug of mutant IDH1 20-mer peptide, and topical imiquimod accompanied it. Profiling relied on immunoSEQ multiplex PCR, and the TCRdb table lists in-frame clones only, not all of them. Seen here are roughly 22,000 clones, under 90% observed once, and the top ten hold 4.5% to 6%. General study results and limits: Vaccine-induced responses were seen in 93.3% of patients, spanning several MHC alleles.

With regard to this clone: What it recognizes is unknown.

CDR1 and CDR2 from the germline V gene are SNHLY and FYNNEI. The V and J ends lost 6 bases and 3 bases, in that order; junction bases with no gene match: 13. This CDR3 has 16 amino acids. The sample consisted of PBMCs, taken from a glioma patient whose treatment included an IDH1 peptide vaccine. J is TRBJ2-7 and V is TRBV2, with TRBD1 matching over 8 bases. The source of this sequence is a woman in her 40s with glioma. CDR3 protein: CASSPSRDRRVYEQYF. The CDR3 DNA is TGTGCCAGCAGCCCATCCCGGGACAGGAGAGTCTACGAGCAGTACTTC.